The 29 T cell receptor beta chains presented below share a single source sample, sequenced in a study of T cell repertoires in cytomegalovirus infection. The antigens for these receptors are not known. TCRdb re-called the reads through MiXCR, storing one row per CDR3 protein. The sample yields about 770,000 distinct CDR3 sequences, almost 30% seen once. The sample here was cultured CD8+ T cells from PBMCs, taken from culture after CMV antigen stimulation. These receptor sequences come from a human donor in good health (CMV status not recorded). Some clones in this sample may be carry-over from other donors' samples.

The V call is TRBV7-1, the J call TRBJ1-2; D is unclear. TRBV7-1 is an open reading frame, and its role is uncertain. Between the trimmed V and J ends, which lost 5 bases and 8 bases, there was a span of 12 bases. The CDR3 is 12 residues long. The CDR3: CASSPGKLGYTF. As DNA, the CDR3 is TGTGCCAGCAGCCCCGGGAAGCTGGGCTACACCTTC.

This clonotype showed up many times. V gene TRBV7-6 combines with J gene TRBJ2-1; D may be TRBD1 or TRBD2 (6 bases each). The CDR3 extends over 15 amino acids. CDR1 is SGHVS, CDR2 FNYEAQ, per germline. Trimming stripped 5 bases from V and 7 bases from J, with 18 bases between. The CDR3 DNA reads as TGTGCCAGCAGCCCCGAGGGGGGCCGGTGGAATGAGCAGTTCTTC. Protein product: CASSPEGGRWNEQFF.

The chain links TRBV2 to TRBJ2-7; TRBD2 matches at 8 bases. The J segment lost 5 bases and the V segment lost 7 bases, leaving 10 bases of the junction unmatched. Germline loops: CDR1 SNHLY, CDR2 FYNNEI. The length of the CDR3 is 14 residues. The CDR3 is CASTLPGGGHEQYV. CDR3 DNA: TGTGCCAGCACTCTCCCGGGGGGGGGGCACGAGCAGTACGTC.

In its sample, this clonotype was seen a few times. The rearrangement uses TRBV5-1 and TRBJ1-1; the match to TRBD1 covers 8 bases. This CDR3 spans 13 amino acids. V dropped 3 bases and J dropped 7; count of bases not matched to a gene: 5. Germline CDR1 reads SGHRS; CDR2 reads YFSETQ. The chain's CDR3 is CASSSDRASEAFF. As DNA, the CDR3 is TGCGCCAGCAGCTCGGACAGGGCAAGTGAAGCTTTCTTT.

Remarks on this clonotype: One end of the junction varies from germline; a read error may be responsible. The V gene is TRBV12-3 or TRBV12-4, the J gene TRBJ2-2, with D perhaps given as TRBD1 or TRBD2 (6 bases each). This CDR3 region has 12 residues. CDR3 coding DNA: TGTGCCTGCAGGGGAGGCACCGGGGAGCTGTTTTTT. It yields the protein CACRGGTGELFF.

This clonotype was counted only a few times. This chain connects TRBV6-2 or TRBV6-3 to TRBJ2-2; D gene ambiguous. The CDR3 consists of 19 residues. Trimming removed 2 bases at V and 4 bases at J, with 23 bases between. CDR1 and CDR2 (germline): MNHEY, SVGEGT. CDR3 DNA sequence: TGTGCCAGCAGTTACATCAGGCTGATCTTGGAGTCGAGCACCGGGGAGCTGTTTTTT. As protein: CASSYIRLILESSTGELFF.

A few counts support this clonotype. The V call is TRBV20-1, the J call TRBJ1-5, with TRBD1 as a possible D gene (5 bases). The V and J ends lost 6 bases and 8 bases respectively, with 11 bases between them. CDR3 size: 11 residues. Germline loops: CDR1 DFQATT, CDR2 SNEGSKA (reference sequence). CDR3 bases: TGCAGTGCCGCCTCAGGGAAGCCCCAGCATTTT. Encoded protein: CSAASGKPQHF.

This clonotype showed up just a few times. The CDR3, as DNA: TGCGCCAGCGTGCTGTTGAGTACCACAGATACGCAGTATTTT. Amino acid sequence: CASVLLSTTDTQYF. V usage is TRBV5-1 and J usage is TRBJ2-3, with no clear D. The CDR3 is 14 residues long. Trimming pared 7 bases from V and 2 bases from J, leaving 14 bases between. Per germline, CDR1 SGHRS and CDR2 YFSETQ.

The chain employs TRBV2 and TRBJ1-1, with a weak D call TRBD1 (6 bases). CDR3 length: 16 amino acids. The V end lost 2 bases, the J end lost 0 bases, and 13 bases lay between the germline ends. The germline V gene encodes CDR1 SNHLY and CDR2 FYNNEI. The CDR3 spells CASSERVTGLNTEAFF. The CDR3 DNA reads as TGTGCCAGCAGTGAAAGGGTGACAGGTCTGAACACTGAAGCTTTCTTT.

This chain links TRBV6-1 with TRBJ1-2; the D is unclear. The CDR3 length is 10 residues. Trimming cost V 6 bases and J 10 bases, with 9 bases left between them. Germline V gives CDR1 MNHNS, CDR2 SASEGT. CDR3 coding DNA: TGTGCCAGCAGGTCCCAAGACTACACCTTC. Translation: CASRSQDYTF.

This clonotype was seen only once. V gene TRBV28 combines with J gene TRBJ1-1; D not certain. The V end lost 8 bases, the J end lost 0 bases, and 13 bases lay between the germline ends. The CDR3 sequence is 14 residues long. From germline, CDR1 is MDHEN and CDR2 SYDVKM. The CDR3 loop is CASDNSQLNTEAFF. DNA for the CDR3: TGTGCCAGCGATAACAGCCAGCTGAACACTGAAGCTTTCTTT.

The chain recombines TRBV27 with TRBJ2-5, with 10 positions matching TRBD1. Germline trimming cut 3 bases from V and 9 bases from J; bases unmatched to any gene: 4. The germline gives CDR1 MNHEY, CDR2 SMNVEV (reference sequence). The CDR3 spans 13 residues. This CDR3 reads CASSFTDRGAQYF. The CDR3 coding sequence is TGTGCCAGCAGTTTCACGGACAGGGGGGCCCAGTACTTC.

This clonotype has a count of ten or more. This chain uses TRBV7-8 with TRBJ1-5; TRBD1 is a possible D gene (6 bases). The CDR3 loop spans 15 amino acids. Germline loops: CDR1 SGHVS, CDR2 FQNEAQ. V lost 1 base and J lost 1, with 8 bases in between. CDR3 sequence reads: CASSLVQGSNQPQHF. The CDR3 DNA reads TGTGCCAGCAGCTTAGTACAGGGAAGCAATCAGCCCCAGCATTTT.

This sequence joins TRBV7-9 and TRBJ2-7; D might be TRBD1 or TRBD2, each matching 5 bases. Germline V lookup: CDR1 SEHNR, CDR2 FQNEAQ (reference sequence). The CDR3 runs to 16 residues. V shed 1 base and J shed 7 bases, with 20 bases lying between them. The CDR3 sequence: CASSLGPGPVRREQYF. The CDR3 nucleotides are TGTGCCAGCAGCTTAGGGCCGGGACCGGTAAGACGGGAGCAGTACTTC. The variable domain in full, with the rest retrieved from reference TRBV7-9 and TRBJ2-7, is DTGVSQNPRHKITKRGQNVTFRCDPISEHNRLYWYRQTLGQGPEFLTYFQNEAQLEKSRLLSDRFSAERPKGSFSTLEIQRTEQGDSAMYLCASSLGPGPVRREQYFGPGTRLTVT.

This clonotype was seen ten or more times. The chain carries TRBV12-3 or TRBV12-4 and TRBJ2-7, with unresolved D. This CDR3 contains 12 residues. The V gene lost 6 bases and the J gene lost 3 bases, with 9 bases spanning the gap. CDR3: CASSLTVYEQYF. The CDR3 nucleotides read TGTGCCAGCAGCCTTACAGTCTACGAGCAGTACTTC.

The chain employs TRBV27 and TRBJ2-5; D possibly uses TRBD1 or TRBD2 (6 bases each). Per germline, CDR1 MNHEY and CDR2 SMNVEV (reference sequence). CDR3 length equals 14 residues. Trimming shortened V by 7 bases and J by 0 bases, and 12 bases separated the two germline ends. The CDR3 loop is CASNGGLDQETQYF. The DNA of the CDR3 is TGTGCCAGCAACGGGGGCCTGGACCAAGAGACCCAGTACTTC.

This clonotype was counted only a few times. The chain recombines TRBV29-1 with TRBJ2-5, with D possibly being TRBD2 (7 bases). V was trimmed by 5 bases and J by 5 bases, leaving 12 bases between them. Germline V gives CDR1 SQVTM, CDR2 ANQGSEA. This CDR3 spans 12 amino acids. The CDR3 DNA reads TGCAGCGTTAGGGGGGGCGATGAGACCCAGTACTTC. This sequence encodes CSVRGGDETQYF.

This clonotype was recorded at least ten times. The chain recombines TRBV7-8 with TRBJ1-1; unclear D gene. V lost 6 bases and J lost 6, with 11 bases in between. The V gene's germline CDR1 is SGHVS and CDR2 FQNEAQ. The CDR3 spans 12 residues. The CDR3: CASRHGSAEAFF. CDR3 bases: TGTGCCAGCAGACACGGGAGCGCTGAAGCTTTCTTT.

This sequence joins TRBV6-6 and TRBJ2-7; 8 bases map to TRBD1. CDR3 size: 14 residues. The germline V gene encodes CDR1 MNHNY and CDR2 SVGAGI (reference sequence). After removal of 2 bases from V and 2 bases from J, the junction contained 2 bases not matched to a gene. CDR3 DNA sequence: TGTGCCAGCAGTTACAGGACAGGGACCTACGAGCAGTACGTC. Translated: CASSYRTGTYEQYV.

This clonotype was picked up a small number of times. V and J are TRBV7-6 and TRBJ1-2; 8 nucleotides align to TRBD1. The V gene end was trimmed by 5 bases and the J gene end by 8 bases; junction bases not matched to a gene: 10. Germline lookup yields CDR1 SGHVS and CDR2 FNYEAQ. This CDR3 region has 14 residues. The CDR3 region is CASSQDRERSGYTF. The CDR3 bases are TGTGCCAGCAGCCAGGACAGGGAACGGTCCGGCTACACCTTC.

V usage is TRBV9 and J usage is TRBJ1-1, with D unresolved. CDR3 length: 15 amino acids. CDR1 and CDR2 (germline): SGDLS, YYNGEE. Trimming removed 0 bases from V and 4 bases from J, with 13 bases in between. The CDR3 spells CASSVEGQIPTEAFF. For the CDR3, the DNA is TGTGCCAGCAGCGTAGAAGGGCAGATCCCCACTGAAGCTTTCTTT.

In this sample, this clonotype turned up a few times. The V gene is TRBV7-2, the J gene TRBJ1-1; D remains unclear. The CDR3 has 14 amino acids. V was shortened by 4 bases and J by 7 bases, with 16 bases between the two germline ends. Germline values: CDR1 SGHTA, CDR2 FQGNSA. The CDR3 region is CASSSLRAGLEAFF. DNA of the CDR3: TGTGCCAGCAGCTCACTACGGGCGGGCCTTGAAGCTTTCTTT. The entire variable domain, with the rest obtained from reference TRBV7-2 and TRBJ1-1, is as follows: GAGVSQSPSNKVTEKGKDVELRCDPISGHTALYWYRQSLGQGLEFLIYFQGNSAPDKSGLPSDRFSAERTGGSVSTLTIQRTQQEDSAVYLCASSSLRAGLEAFFGQGTRLTVV.

This clonotype appeared many times. The chain uses TRBV7-8 and TRBJ2-1; TRBD1 matches 7 bases. The junction had 12 bases not matched to a gene; V was cut back by 5 bases and J by 5 bases. Germline-derived CDR1 and CDR2 are SGHVS and FQNEAQ. The CDR3 contains 16 residues. CDR3 protein: CASSQLAQGVDNEQFF. The CDR3 DNA is TGTGCCAGCAGCCAACTCGCTCAGGGGGTCGACAATGAGCAGTTCTTC.

The chain recombines TRBV19 with TRBJ2-1; 10 positions agree with TRBD2. The germline CDR1 and CDR2 sequences are LNHDA and SQIVND (reference sequence). V lost 1 base and J lost 8; bases outside the gene matches: 8. This CDR3 is built from 16 residues. Here the CDR3 reads CASSIVRAGGPDEQFF. The CDR3 DNA follows: TGTGCCAGTAGTATAGTCCGAGCGGGGGGGCCCGATGAGCAGTTCTTC.

V usage is TRBV20-1 and J usage is TRBJ2-5; 11 nucleotides align to TRBD1. Losses at the gene ends were 5 bases for V and 3 bases for J; bases not matched to a gene: 2. The CDR3 is 13 residues long. The germline V gene encodes CDR1 DFQATT and CDR2 SNEGSKA (reference sequence). CDR3 coding DNA: TGCAGTGCTTGGGACAGGGGGGAAGAGACCCAGTACTTC. Amino acid sequence: CSAWDRGEETQYF.

This clonotype has just a few counts. The chain links TRBV5-1 to TRBJ2-1; TRBD2 matches at 8 bases. The V gene's germline CDR1 is SGHRS and CDR2 YFSETQ. J lost 3 bases, V lost 1 base, and 15 bases had no gene match. This CDR3 contains 19 residues. In DNA form, the CDR3 reads TGCGCCAGCAGCTTGCGGCGGGACAACCTAGCGGGCGTCTACAATGAGCAGTTCTTC. This sequence encodes CASSLRRDNLAGVYNEQFF.

This clonotype has a handful of counts. The gene calls are TRBV7-8 and TRBJ1-1; D is unclear. Looked up from germline, CDR1 is SGHVS and CDR2 is FQNEAQ. Trimming stripped 1 base from V and 0 bases from J, with 9 bases between. CDR3 length: 15 residues. DNA of the CDR3: TGTGCCAGCAGCTTAGACCCGAACATGAACACTGAAGCTTTCTTT. Translation: CASSLDPNMNTEAFF. Combining the CDR3 with reference TRBV7-8 and TRBJ1-1 gives the whole variable domain GAGVSQSPRYKVAKRGQDVALRCDPISGHVSLFWYQQALGQGPEFLTYFQNEAQLDKSGLPSDRFFAERPEGSVSTLKIQRTQQEDSAVYLCASSLDPNMNTEAFFGQGTRLTVV.

This clonotype has only a few counts. V and J are TRBV6-5 and TRBJ1-6; D is perhaps TRBD1 (6 bases). The germline V and J ends were trimmed by 6 bases and 7 bases, with 13 bases remaining between them. The CDR3 has 14 residues. Per germline, CDR1 MNHEY and CDR2 SVGAGI. The DNA for the CDR3 is TGTGCCAGCAGGACCCGGGGGGCGAATTCACCCCTCCACTTT. Translating it yields CASRTRGANSPLHF.

This clonotype was seen only a few times. The V call is TRBV2, the J call TRBJ2-5; maybe TRBD1 (5 bases). The V and J ends lost 4 bases and 3 bases respectively, with 9 bases between them. The CDR3 totals 13 residues. Germline V lookup: CDR1 SNHLY, CDR2 FYNNEI. The DNA for the CDR3 is TGTGCCAGCAGTGGAGACAGAGAAGAGACCCAGTACTTC. Amino acid sequence: CASSGDREETQYF.